This T cell receptor beta chain was documented in a study of regulatory T cells in long-lasting Graves disease. Researchers made TCR beta libraries by using iRepertoire HTBI primers and running Arm-PCR on CDR3 regions. TCRdb called the multiplex PCR reads again in MiXCR, with one record for every CDR3 protein. The table includes about 310,000 distinct CDR3 sequences, around a fifth detected once. Time point specified: persistent/refractory GD, antithyroid drugs over 5 years with positive TRAb. Extracted RNA from PBMCs served as the source of the TCR library. Study-level points and caveats: Segments TRBV28, TRBJ1-2 and TRBJ2-5 showed preferential usage in persistent disease.

Germline V gene data show CDR1 as SGHRS and CDR2 as YFSETQ. CDR3 size: 14 residues. Trimming stripped 7 bases from V and 5 bases from J, with 19 bases between. Remarks on this clonotype: As yet, its antigen is unknown.

V and J are TRBV5-1 and TRBJ2-7; maybe TRBD1 (5 bases). This receptor was identified in a female donor with Graves disease. The source was peripheral blood mononuclear cells (PBMCs), collected when the disease was refractory, from a patient treated with antithyroid drugs. CDR3 nucleotide sequence: TGCGCCAGCGGCAACCAGGGTTCACCTAACGAGCAGTACTTC. Translating gives CASGNQGSPNEQYF.